This T cell receptor beta chain came from a study of cytomegalovirus exposure and HLA in healthy donors. Overall study results and limits: The study flagged approximately 180 TCR beta chains as cytomegalovirus-associated. For most TCR beta V segments, an earlier analysis put the productive rate at about 90% or about 30% of the time.

Healthy bone marrow donors supplied every sample. Use of 60 Vbeta and 13 Jbeta primers characterized the PCR. Original processing notes: A later analysis tallied about 80 million unique TCR beta chains, around 12 million of them shared. Generated by immunoSEQ multiplex PCR, the TCRdb table keeps only in-frame clones and is missing some. V and J calls and clone size are as listed in that table; D and trimming were resolved from the DNA. The table has about 110,000 clones, around 70% seen once. This clone has just a few counts. Antigen unknown. The material sequenced was PBMCs. This sequence was found in a boy aged 10-17 years in good health and CMV-seronegative.

The CDR3 reads CASSATHSPGLETQYF. The DNA of the CDR3 is TGTGCCAGCAGTGCCACCCATAGCCCCGGGTTAGAGACCCAGTACTTC. The chain uses TRBV6-6 and TRBJ2-5, with D uncertain. The CDR3 spans 16 residues. Trimming took 5 bases from V and 4 from J, leaving 20 bases between them. The germline V gene has CDR1 MNHNY and CDR2 SVGAGI (reference sequence).